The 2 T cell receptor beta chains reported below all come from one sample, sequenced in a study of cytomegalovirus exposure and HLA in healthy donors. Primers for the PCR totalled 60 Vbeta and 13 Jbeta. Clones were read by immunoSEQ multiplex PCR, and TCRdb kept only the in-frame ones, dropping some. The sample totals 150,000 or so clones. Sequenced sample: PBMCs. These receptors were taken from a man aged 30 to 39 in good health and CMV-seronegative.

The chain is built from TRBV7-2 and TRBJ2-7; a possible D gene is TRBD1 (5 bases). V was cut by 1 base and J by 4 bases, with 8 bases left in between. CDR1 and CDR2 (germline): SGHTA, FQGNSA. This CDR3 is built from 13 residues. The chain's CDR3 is CASSLDRSYEQYF. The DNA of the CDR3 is TGTGCCAGCAGCTTAGACAGGAGTTACGAGCAGTACTTC.

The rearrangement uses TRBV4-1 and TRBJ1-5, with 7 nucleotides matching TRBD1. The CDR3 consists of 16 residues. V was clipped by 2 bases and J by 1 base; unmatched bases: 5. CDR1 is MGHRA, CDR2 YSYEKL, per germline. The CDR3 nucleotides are TGCGCCAGCAGCCAAAAAGGAGGGGGCAGCAATCAGCCCCAGCATTTT. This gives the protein CASSQKGGGSNQPQHF.